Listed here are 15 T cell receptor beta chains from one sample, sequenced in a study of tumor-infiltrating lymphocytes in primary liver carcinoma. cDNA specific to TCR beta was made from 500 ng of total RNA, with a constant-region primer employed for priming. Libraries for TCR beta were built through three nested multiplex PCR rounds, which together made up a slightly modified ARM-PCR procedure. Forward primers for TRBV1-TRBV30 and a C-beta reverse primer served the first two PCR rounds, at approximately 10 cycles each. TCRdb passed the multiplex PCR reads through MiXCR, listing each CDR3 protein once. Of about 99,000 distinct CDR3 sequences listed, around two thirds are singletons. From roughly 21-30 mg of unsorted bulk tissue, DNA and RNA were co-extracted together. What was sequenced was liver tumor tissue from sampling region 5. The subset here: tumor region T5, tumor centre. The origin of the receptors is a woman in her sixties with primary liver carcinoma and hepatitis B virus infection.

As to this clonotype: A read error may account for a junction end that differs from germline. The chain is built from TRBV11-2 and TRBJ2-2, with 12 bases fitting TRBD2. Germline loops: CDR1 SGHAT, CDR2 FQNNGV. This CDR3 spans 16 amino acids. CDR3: CASSFRLAGDAGGLCF. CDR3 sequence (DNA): TGTGCCAGCAGCTTCCGACTAGCGGGAGATGCGGGGGGCCTGTGTTTT.

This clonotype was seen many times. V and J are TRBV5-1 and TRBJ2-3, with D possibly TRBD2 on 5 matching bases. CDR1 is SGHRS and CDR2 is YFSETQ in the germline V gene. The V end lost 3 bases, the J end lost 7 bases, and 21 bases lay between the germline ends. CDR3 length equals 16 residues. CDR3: CASSYETSRGMNTQYF. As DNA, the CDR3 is TGCGCCAGCAGCTACGAGACTTCCCGGGGTATGAATACGCAGTATTTT.

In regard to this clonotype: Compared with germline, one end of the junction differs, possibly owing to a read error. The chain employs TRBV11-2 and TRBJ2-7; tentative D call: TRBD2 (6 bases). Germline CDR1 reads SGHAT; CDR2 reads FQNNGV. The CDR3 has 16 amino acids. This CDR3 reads CANIPPGAATLYEQYF. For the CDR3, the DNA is TGTGCCAACATCCCGCCGGGAGCGGCGACCCTCTACGAGCAATACTTC.

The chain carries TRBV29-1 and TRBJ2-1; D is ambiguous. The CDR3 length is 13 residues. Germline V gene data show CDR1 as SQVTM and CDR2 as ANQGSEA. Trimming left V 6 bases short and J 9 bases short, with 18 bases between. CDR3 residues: CSVGVSKASEQFF. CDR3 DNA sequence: TGCAGCGTCGGAGTGTCAAAAGCGAGTGAGCAGTTCTTC.

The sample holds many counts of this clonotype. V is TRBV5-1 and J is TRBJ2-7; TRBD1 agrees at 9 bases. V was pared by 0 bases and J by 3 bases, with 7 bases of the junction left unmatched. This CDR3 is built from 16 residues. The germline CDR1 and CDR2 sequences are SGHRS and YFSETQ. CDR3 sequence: CASSLGTGGIGYEQYF. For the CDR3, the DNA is TGCGCCAGCAGCTTGGGCACAGGGGGCATCGGCTACGAGCAGTACTTC.

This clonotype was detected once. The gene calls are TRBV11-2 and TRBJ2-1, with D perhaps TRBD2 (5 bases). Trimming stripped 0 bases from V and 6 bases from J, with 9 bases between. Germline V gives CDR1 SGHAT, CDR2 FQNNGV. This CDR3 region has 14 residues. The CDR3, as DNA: TGTGCCAGCAGCTTAGATGTAGCGTCCAATGAGCAGTTCTTC. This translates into CASSLDVASNEQFF.

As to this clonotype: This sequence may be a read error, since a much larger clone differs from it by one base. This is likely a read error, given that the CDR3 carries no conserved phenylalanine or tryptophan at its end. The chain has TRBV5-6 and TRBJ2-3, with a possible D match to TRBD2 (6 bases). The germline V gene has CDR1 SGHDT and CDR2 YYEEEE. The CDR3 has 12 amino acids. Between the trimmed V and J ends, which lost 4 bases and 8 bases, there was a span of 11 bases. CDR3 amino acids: CASSPRRGTQYS. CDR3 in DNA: TGTGCCAGCAGCCCACGGAGGGGTACGCAGTATTCT.

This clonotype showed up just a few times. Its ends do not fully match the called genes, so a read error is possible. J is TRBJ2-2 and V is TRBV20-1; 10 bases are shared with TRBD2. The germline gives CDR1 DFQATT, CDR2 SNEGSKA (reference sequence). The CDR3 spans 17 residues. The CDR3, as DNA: TGCAGTGCTAGAGATCCGGCTAGCGGGAGTCTGGGCGGGAAGCTGTTTTTT. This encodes CSARDPASGSLGGKLFF.

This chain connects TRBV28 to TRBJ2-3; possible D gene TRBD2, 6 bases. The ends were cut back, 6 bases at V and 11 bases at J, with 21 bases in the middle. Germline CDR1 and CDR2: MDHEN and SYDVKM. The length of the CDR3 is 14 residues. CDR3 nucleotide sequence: TGTGCCAGCAGCTCCGGACAATCTACCGGGGGGCAGTATTTT. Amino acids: CASSSGQSTGGQYF.

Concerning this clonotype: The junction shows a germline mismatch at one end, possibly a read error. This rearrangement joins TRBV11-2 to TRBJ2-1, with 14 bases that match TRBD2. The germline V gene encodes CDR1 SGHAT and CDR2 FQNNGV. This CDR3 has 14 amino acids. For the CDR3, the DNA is TGTACCAGCAGTTTGGGACTAGCGGGAGATGAGCAGTTCTTC. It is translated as CTSSLGLAGDEQFF.

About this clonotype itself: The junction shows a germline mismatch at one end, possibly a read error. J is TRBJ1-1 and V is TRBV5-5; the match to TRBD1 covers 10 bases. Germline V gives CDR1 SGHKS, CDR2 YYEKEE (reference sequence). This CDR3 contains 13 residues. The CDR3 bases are TGTGCCAGCAGCCCTCGGACAGGGGGAAGGGATTTCTTC. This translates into CASSPRTGGRDFF.

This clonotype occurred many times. The CDR3 region is CASSPGVSERGAKNIQYF. CDR3 bases: TGTGCCAGCAGCCCCGGCGTCTCCGAGCGGGGGGCCAAAAACATTCAGTACTTC. The rearrangement joins TRBV14 to TRBJ2-4; the match to TRBD2 covers 8 bases. With 4 bases clipped from V and 1 base from J, the junction kept 12 bases outside the gene matches. The CDR3 covers 18 residues. Germline CDR1 SGHDN, CDR2 FVKESK.

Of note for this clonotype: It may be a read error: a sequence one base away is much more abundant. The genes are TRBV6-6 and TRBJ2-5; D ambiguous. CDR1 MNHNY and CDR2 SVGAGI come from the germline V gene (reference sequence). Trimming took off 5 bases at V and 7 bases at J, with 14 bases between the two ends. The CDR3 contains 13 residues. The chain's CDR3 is CASSQYYGGTQYF. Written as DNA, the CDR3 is TGTGCCAGCAGTCAATACTATGGTGGGACCCAGTACTTC.

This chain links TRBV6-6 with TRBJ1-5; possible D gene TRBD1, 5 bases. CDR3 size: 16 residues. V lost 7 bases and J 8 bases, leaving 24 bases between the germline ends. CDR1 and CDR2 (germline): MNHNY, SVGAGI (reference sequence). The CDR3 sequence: CASTHPTGGGFEPQHF. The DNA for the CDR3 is TGTGCCAGCACTCACCCCACCGGGGGAGGTTTTGAGCCCCAGCATTTT.

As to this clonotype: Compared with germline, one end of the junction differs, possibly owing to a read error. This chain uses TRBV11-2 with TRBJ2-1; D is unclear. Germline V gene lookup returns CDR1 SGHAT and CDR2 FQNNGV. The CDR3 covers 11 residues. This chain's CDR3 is CASSLPLMPSF. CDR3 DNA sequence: TGTGCCAGCAGCTTGCCTTTGATGCCGTCCTTC.